This is a list of T cell receptor beta chains from one sample in a study of tumour-infiltrating T cells in Burkitt lymphoma. TCRdb's table, derived via immunoSEQ multiplex PCR, lists solely in-frame clones and lacks some. The sample lists some 15,000 clones; around four fifths were seen once. The specimen was tumor tissue. All receptors derive from a human donor with diffuse large B-cell lymphoma. CDR3s include the opening cysteine and the closing phenylalanine or tryptophan. D genes are given only for firm matches. Size is stated for part of the rows, as once, few or many counts, or as a class when the clone is expanded.

J gene: TRBJ2-7; V gene: TRBV5-4; D gene: TRBD1; clone size: -; CDR3 DNA: TGTGCCAGCAGCTTGGAACAGGGGTCCTACGAGCAGTACTTC; CDR3 protein: CASSLEQGSYEQYF
J gene: TRBJ1-1; V gene: TRBV18; D gene: -; clone size: -; CDR3 DNA: TGTGCCAGCTCACCATTGGACATGAACACTGAAGCTTTCTTT; CDR3 protein: CASSPLDMNTEAFF
J gene: TRBJ1-2; V gene: TRBV10-3; D gene: -; clone size: once; CDR3 DNA: TGTGCCATCAGTGGACAGGAAGGTTTCAGGACCTTC; CDR3 protein: CAISGQEGFRTF
J gene: TRBJ1-3; V gene: TRBV6-5; D gene: -; clone size: -; CDR3 DNA: TGTGCCAGCAGCCCCGCTTGGGCAACTGGAAACACCATATATTTT; CDR3 protein: CASSPAWATGNTIYF
J gene: TRBJ2-2; V gene: TRBV2; D gene: -; clone size: -; CDR3 DNA: TGTGCCAGCAGTATAGCGGAGAACACCGGGGAGCTGTTTTTT; CDR3 protein: CASSIAENTGELFF
J gene: TRBJ2-7; V gene: TRBV19; D gene: TRBD1; clone size: -; CDR3 DNA: TGTGCCAGTAGTCTTGGGACAGACGAGCAGTACTTC; CDR3 protein: CASSLGTDEQYF
J gene: TRBJ2-7; V gene: TRBV23-1; D gene: -; clone size: few; CDR3 DNA: TGCGCCAGCAGTCAATGGAGGAGAGTCCTAGGACTACTCGTGCAGTACTTC; CDR3 protein: CASSQWRRVLGLLVQYF
J gene: TRBJ1-4; V gene: TRBV5-6; D gene: -; clone size: -; CDR3 DNA: TGTGCCAGCAGCTTGGTACAGGGAAAACTGTTTTTT; CDR3 protein: CASSLVQGKLFF
J gene: TRBJ1-2; V gene: TRBV7-9; D gene: -; clone size: -; CDR3 DNA: TGTGCCAGCAGTTCATCGGGACGGGACTATGGCTACACCTTC; CDR3 protein: CASSSSGRDYGYTF
J gene: TRBJ2-7; V gene: TRBV7-9; D gene: -; clone size: -; CDR3 DNA: TGTGCCAGCAGCTCAGCGTACGAGCAGTACTTC; CDR3 protein: CASSSAYEQYF
J gene: TRBJ2-3; V gene: TRBV27; D gene: -; clone size: -; CDR3 DNA: TGTGCCAGCAGTTTAGTCCTCACAGATACGCAGTATTTT; CDR3 protein: CASSLVLTDTQYF
J gene: TRBJ2-1; V gene: TRBV5-6; D gene: -; clone size: -; CDR3 DNA: TGTGCCAGCAGCTCCTACGCTCACAATGAGCAGTTCTTC; CDR3 protein: CASSSYAHNEQFF
J gene: TRBJ2-3; V gene: TRBV5-6; D gene: -; clone size: once; CDR3 DNA: TGTGCCAGCGGTGGGGCTAGCGAGGTTACGCAGTATTTT; CDR3 protein: CASGGASEVTQYF
J gene: TRBJ2-2; V gene: TRBV7-6; D gene: TRBD2; clone size: -; CDR3 DNA: TGTGCCAGCAGCTTAGGAACCTCGAGCGGGGGGCCACGGACCGGGGAGCTGTTTTTT; CDR3 protein: CASSLGTSSGGPRTGELFF
J gene: TRBJ2-7; V gene: TRBV5-1; D gene: -; clone size: -; CDR3 DNA: TGCGCCAGCAGCTTGGAGGGGGACCTCCCTTGGGTGCAGTACTTC; CDR3 protein: CASSLEGDLPWVQYF
J gene: TRBJ2-2; V gene: TRBV6-5; D gene: -; clone size: -; CDR3 DNA: TGTGCCAGCGAGGACCCGGGGACCGGGGAGCTGTTTTTT; CDR3 protein: CASEDPGTGELFF
J gene: TRBJ2-7; V gene: TRBV15; D gene: -; clone size: -; CDR3 DNA: TGTGCCACCAGCTCTCCCTCGGGGGAGCGAGACGAGCAGTACTTC; CDR3 protein: CATSSPSGERDEQYF
J gene: TRBJ1-1; V gene: TRBV5-1; D gene: TRBD1; clone size: -; CDR3 DNA: TGCGCCAGCAGCAACACAGGGGGCGTGATCATTACTGAAGCTTTCTTT; CDR3 protein: CASSNTGGVIITEAFF
J gene: TRBJ1-4; V gene: TRBV2; D gene: TRBD1; clone size: -; CDR3 DNA: TGTGCCAGCAGCGCCCAGGGGGGGATCAATGAAAAACTGTTTTTT; CDR3 protein: CASSAQGGINEKLFF
J gene: TRBJ2-1; V gene: TRBV13; D gene: -; clone size: -; CDR3 DNA: TGTGCCAGCAGCTCCCAGGGTTTTACCTACAATGAGCAGTTCTTC; CDR3 protein: CASSSQGFTYNEQFF
J gene: TRBJ2-2; V gene: TRBV9; D gene: -; clone size: few; CDR3 DNA: TGTGCCAGCAGTTTTCGGGACTCACAAACCGGGGAGCTGTTTTTT; CDR3 protein: CASSFRDSQTGELFF
J gene: TRBJ2-7; V gene: TRBV5-1; D gene: TRBD2; clone size: once; CDR3 DNA: TGCGCCAGCAGCCTGGGCACCGGGGGGGCCTACGAGCAGTACTTC; CDR3 protein: CASSLGTGGAYEQYF
J gene: TRBJ2-2; V gene: TRBV9; D gene: -; clone size: few; CDR3 DNA: TGTGCCAGCAGCGTAGAGGACTACCAGACCGGGGAGCTGTTTTTT; CDR3 protein: CASSVEDYQTGELFF
J gene: TRBJ1-5; V gene: TRBV19; D gene: -; clone size: -; CDR3 DNA: TGTGCCAGTAGTATAGCCGGGACGGGGATCCATCAGCCCCAGCATTTT; CDR3 protein: CASSIAGTGIHQPQHF
J gene: TRBJ2-3; V gene: TRBV9; D gene: -; clone size: -; CDR3 DNA: TGTGCCAGCAGCACAGCCGGAGGGCGGACAGATACGCAGTATTTT; CDR3 protein: CASSTAGGRTDTQYF
J gene: TRBJ1-4; V gene: TRBV6-5; D gene: TRBD1; clone size: -; CDR3 DNA: TGTGCCAGCAGTTACAACATAAGACAGGGAGTAAAACTGTTTTTT; CDR3 protein: CASSYNIRQGVKLFF
J gene: TRBJ1-5; V gene: TRBV5-5; D gene: -; clone size: once; CDR3 DNA: TGTGCCAGCAGCGTCCTAGGGACCTCGATCAATCAGCCCCAGCATTTT; CDR3 protein: CASSVLGTSINQPQHF
J gene: TRBJ2-7; V gene: TRBV5-6; D gene: TRBD2; clone size: -; CDR3 DNA: TGTGCCAGCAGCGTCCGGGAGGGCGAGCAGTACTTC; CDR3 protein: CASSVREGEQYF
J gene: TRBJ1-2; V gene: TRBV6-6; D gene: -; clone size: -; CDR3 DNA: TGTGCCAGCATGTCGGGACAAAACTATGGCTACACCTTC; CDR3 protein: CASMSGQNYGYTF
J gene: TRBJ2-7; V gene: TRBV6-5; D gene: TRBD2; clone size: -; CDR3 DNA: TGTGCCAGCAGTTCCTCAGCGGGAGTGAGTGTTTCCGAGCAGTACTTC; CDR3 protein: CASSSSAGVSVSEQYF
J gene: TRBJ2-3; V gene: TRBV9; D gene: -; clone size: -; CDR3 DNA: TGTGCCAGCAGCGAGGGGGGAGGAGGCACAGATACGCAGTATTTT; CDR3 protein: CASSEGGGGTDTQYF
J gene: TRBJ2-1; V gene: TRBV29-1; D gene: TRBD2; clone size: once; CDR3 DNA: TGCAGCGCAAGTGTAGCGGGAGGGCTTAACAATGAGCAGTTCTTC; CDR3 protein: CSASVAGGLNNEQFF
J gene: TRBJ2-5; V gene: TRBV6-1; D gene: -; clone size: -; CDR3 DNA: TGTGCCAGCAATGAAGGGAGGGGGGTAGAGACCCAGTACTTC; CDR3 protein: CASNEGRGVETQYF
J gene: TRBJ2-3; V gene: TRBV7-8; D gene: -; clone size: -; CDR3 DNA: TGTGCCAGCAGCTTAGTAGCTGGTGCAGATACGCAGTATTTT; CDR3 protein: CASSLVAGADTQYF
J gene: TRBJ1-6; V gene: TRBV5-8; D gene: -; clone size: -; CDR3 DNA: TGTGCCAGCAGCTACTACTTGACACCCCTCCACTTT; CDR3 protein: CASSYYLTPLHF
J gene: TRBJ2-7; V gene: TRBV5-4; D gene: -; clone size: -; CDR3 DNA: TGTGCCAGCAGCTTGGACAGGGCCCATCCCTACGAGCAGTACTTC; CDR3 protein: CASSLDRAHPYEQYF
J gene: TRBJ1-1; V gene: TRBV9; D gene: -; clone size: once; CDR3 DNA: TGTGCCAGCAGCGGTTGGGGGGCCACTGAAGCTTTCTTT; CDR3 protein: CASSGWGATEAFF
J gene: TRBJ2-7; V gene: TRBV18; D gene: -; clone size: few; CDR3 DNA: TGTGCCAGCTCACCACGGTCTAGCGATTGGGGCGAGCAGTACTTC; CDR3 protein: CASSPRSSDWGEQYF
J gene: TRBJ2-7; V gene: TRBV19; D gene: -; clone size: -; CDR3 DNA: TGTGCCAGTTCCTCGGGGGGCGGAACCTACGAGCAGTACTTC; CDR3 protein: CASSSGGGTYEQYF
J gene: TRBJ1-1; V gene: TRBV7-2; D gene: -; clone size: once; CDR3 DNA: TGTGCCAGCAGCTTAGATATAGGGGGGGGAGCTGAAGCTTTCTTT; CDR3 protein: CASSLDIGGGAEAFF
J gene: TRBJ1-5; V gene: TRBV4-1; D gene: -; clone size: once; CDR3 DNA: TGCGCCAGCAGCCAAGTCTTGGAATATAGCAATCAGCCCCAGCATTTT; CDR3 protein: CASSQVLEYSNQPQHF
J gene: TRBJ2-7; V gene: TRBV6-5; D gene: TRBD2; clone size: -; CDR3 DNA: TGTGCCAGCAGTTACTCGGGGGGGATCCTCTACGAGCAGTACTTC; CDR3 protein: CASSYSGGILYEQYF
J gene: TRBJ1-3; V gene: TRBV29-1; D gene: -; clone size: -; CDR3 DNA: TGCAGCGTTATAAACCCTAGGGGCTCCTCTGGAAACACCATATATTTT; CDR3 protein: CSVINPRGSSGNTIYF
J gene: TRBJ1-2; V gene: TRBV5-5; D gene: -; clone size: -; CDR3 DNA: TGTGCCAGCAGCTTTGACAGCTATGGCTACACCTTC; CDR3 protein: CASSFDSYGYTF
J gene: TRBJ2-5; V gene: TRBV5-6; D gene: -; clone size: -; CDR3 DNA: TGTGCCAGCAGCCCCGCGGTCAGAGCCGAGACCCAGTACTTC; CDR3 protein: CASSPAVRAETQYF
J gene: TRBJ1-2; V gene: TRBV12-5; D gene: -; clone size: -; CDR3 DNA: TGTGCTAGTGGTTTGGTACCTGCGCCTAACTATAGCTACACCTTC; CDR3 protein: CASGLVPAPNYSYTF
J gene: TRBJ1-1; V gene: TRBV2; D gene: -; clone size: once; CDR3 DNA: TGTGCCAGCAGTGAAACCCCCGGAACTGAAGCTTTCTTT; CDR3 protein: CASSETPGTEAFF
J gene: TRBJ1-5; V gene: TRBV4-3; D gene: TRBD1; clone size: -; CDR3 DNA: TGCGCCAGCAGCCAAGTGGCAGGGGGCTTGGATCAGCCCCAGCATTTT; CDR3 protein: CASSQVAGGLDQPQHF
J gene: TRBJ2-5; V gene: TRBV29-1; D gene: TRBD2; clone size: -; CDR3 DNA: TGCAGCGTCTCGCCGACTAGCTTGGAGACCCAGTACTTC; CDR3 protein: CSVSPTSLETQYF
J gene: TRBJ2-7; V gene: TRBV7-2; D gene: -; clone size: -; CDR3 DNA: TGTGCCAGCAGCTTAGTTCGGAGCTCCTACGAGCAGTACTTC; CDR3 protein: CASSLVRSSYEQYF
J gene: TRBJ1-4; V gene: TRBV6-5; D gene: -; clone size: -; CDR3 DNA: TGTGCCAGCAGTTACCGCGGGGAGGGGGTCGTGTTTTTT; CDR3 protein: CASSYRGEGVVFF
J gene: TRBJ1-6; V gene: TRBV7-3; D gene: -; clone size: once; CDR3 DNA: TGTGCCAGCAGCTTAGGACGGGGTTCACCCCTCCACTTT; CDR3 protein: CASSLGRGSPLHF